These 16 T cell receptor beta chains came from one sample sequenced in a study of T cell responses to AZD1222 COVID-19 vaccine. The data were produced by immunoSEQ multiplex PCR, yet TCRdb's version contains in-frame clones alone and is incomplete. The data show tens of thousands of clones, about 90% seen once. This specimen was peripheral blood, taken on day 0 of AZD1222 vaccination. These receptors were collected from an adult in good health.

This chain joins TRBV5-1 and TRBJ2-3; possible D gene TRBD2, 6 bases. Trimming cost V 0 bases and J 2 bases, with 13 bases left between them. This CDR3 spans 16 amino acids. Germline CDR1 reads SGHRS; CDR2 reads YFSETQ. DNA of the CDR3: TGCGCCAGCAGCTTGGCCCTTAGCGGAGTCACAGATACGCAGTATTTT. Translation gives CASSLALSGVTDTQYF.

V usage is TRBV7-3 and J usage is TRBJ2-5; the match to TRBD1 covers 8 bases. The V gene end was trimmed by 6 bases and the J gene end by 4 bases; junction bases not matched to a gene: 4. CDR1 and CDR2 (germline): SGHTA, FQGTGA. The CDR3 has 13 amino acids. The CDR3 reads CASSLDRGETQYF. The CDR3 bases are TGTGCCAGCAGTCTCGACAGGGGAGAGACCCAGTACTTC.

This clone came up a few times. The chain links TRBV7-8 to TRBJ2-7; 8 bases are shared with TRBD1. The CDR3 runs to 14 residues. Germline CDR1 is SGHVS and CDR2 is FQNEAQ. The J segment lost 3 bases and the V segment lost 2 bases, leaving 3 bases of the junction unmatched. CDR3 in amino acids: CASSLPTGVYEQYF. CDR3 coding DNA: TGTGCCAGCAGCTTACCGACAGGGGTCTACGAGCAGTACTTC.

This chain uses TRBV9 with TRBJ1-3; TRBD1 matches at 8 bases. The ends lost 1 base at V and 1 base at J; junction bases unmatched: 16. This CDR3 is 20 amino acids long. The germline gives CDR1 SGDLS, CDR2 YYNGEE. CDR3: CASSVTDGQGAGRSGNTIYF. The CDR3 DNA follows: TGTGCCAGCAGCGTAACAGATGGGCAGGGGGCCGGTCGGTCTGGAAACACCATATATTTT. The full variable domain, its missing parts supplied by reference TRBV9 and TRBJ1-3, is DSGVTQTPKHLITATGQRVTLRCSPRSGDLSVYWYQQSLDQGLQFLIQYYNGEERAKGNILERFSAQQFPDLHSELNLSSLELGDSALYFCASSVTDGQGAGRSGNTIYFGEGSWLTVV.

The rearrangement links TRBV6-5 to TRBJ1-2; the D gene is possibly TRBD1 (6 bases). Germline-derived CDR1 and CDR2 are MNHEY and SVGAGI. Trimming left V 6 bases short and J 5 bases short, with 16 bases between. CDR3 length equals 14 residues. In DNA, the CDR3 is TGTGCCAGCAGGAGCATCGGACAGTCTTATGGCTACACCTTC. This gives the protein CASRSIGQSYGYTF.

This chain uses TRBV9 with TRBJ2-4, with 11 bases matching TRBD2. V trimming: 4 bases; J trimming: 7 bases; junction bases outside the gene matches: 4. Per the germline V gene, CDR1 is SGDLS and CDR2 is YYNGEE. The CDR3 length is 14 residues. The CDR3 reads CASSSRTSGNIQYF. DNA for the CDR3: TGTGCCAGCAGCTCCCGGACTAGCGGGAACATTCAGTACTTC. The variable domain in full, with the rest retrieved from reference TRBV9 and TRBJ2-4, is DSGVTQTPKHLITATGQRVTLRCSPRSGDLSVYWYQQSLDQGLQFLIQYYNGEERAKGNILERFSAQQFPDLHSELNLSSLELGDSALYFCASSSRTSGNIQYFGAGTRLSVL.

The chain recombines TRBV27 with TRBJ1-1; D is perhaps TRBD1 (6 bases). CDR1 and CDR2 from the germline V gene are MNHEY and SMNVEV (reference sequence). The V and J ends lost 5 bases and 10 bases respectively, with 20 bases between them. The CDR3 is made up of 14 amino acids. CDR3 DNA sequence: TGTGCCAGCAGTCCCCTGGCCCGGGGGCGCGGAGCTTTCTTT. The encoded protein is CASSPLARGRGAFF.

The chain is built from TRBV14 and TRBJ2-3; unclear D gene. V lost 1 base to trimming and J lost 6 bases, with 8 bases between them. Germline CDR1 SGHDN, CDR2 FVKESK. The CDR3 spans 13 residues. For the CDR3, the DNA is TGTGCCAGCAGCCAAGTTGTGGTCGATACGCAGTATTTT. Its translation is CASSQVVVDTQYF.

V gene TRBV19 combines with J gene TRBJ1-3; D remains unclear. There are 15 residues in the CDR3. Per germline, CDR1 LNHDA and CDR2 SQIVND (reference sequence). The V end lost 5 bases, the J end lost 2 bases, and 13 bases lay between the germline ends. CDR3 in amino acids: CASSQWQGPGNTIYF. The CDR3, as DNA: TGTGCCAGTAGTCAGTGGCAAGGCCCTGGAAACACCATATATTTT.

The chain combines TRBV4-1 with TRBJ1-1; the D gene is possibly TRBD1 (5 bases). Trimming shortened V by 4 bases and J by 1 base, and 22 bases separated the two germline ends. The CDR3 loop spans 18 amino acids. In germline, CDR1 is MGHRA, CDR2 YSYEKL. This CDR3 is CASSLSGPPDYTNTEAFF. CDR3 coding DNA: TGCGCCAGCAGCCTATCAGGGCCACCCGATTATACGAACACTGAAGCTTTCTTT.

The chain recombines TRBV5-1 with TRBJ1-3; D possibly corresponds to TRBD1 (5 bases). V was shortened by 0 bases and J by 2 bases, with 15 bases between the two germline ends. The germline CDR1 and CDR2 sequences are SGHRS and YFSETQ. This CDR3 contains 17 residues. In nucleotides, the CDR3 is TGCGCCAGCAGCTTGGAGGTGCAGGGAGCGACTGGAAACACCATATATTTT. It encodes CASSLEVQGATGNTIYF.

This chain joins TRBV25-1 and TRBJ1-5; D is unclear. Germline-derived CDR1 and CDR2 are MGHDK and SYGVNS. The length of the CDR3 is 14 residues. Deletions cut 5 bases from V and 5 bases from J, with 13 bases between. The CDR3 nucleotides are TGTGCCAGCAGTTACGCGGGGAGGGATCAGCCCCAGCATTTT. Translation: CASSYAGRDQPQHF.

The gene calls are TRBV6-4 and TRBJ2-6; D is unclear. Between the trimmed V and J ends, which lost 4 bases and 2 bases, there was a span of 6 bases. There are 14 residues in the CDR3. Germline V gene sequence: CDR1 MRHNA, CDR2 SNTAGT. The CDR3 loop is CASSAETGANVLTF. The DNA of the CDR3 is TGTGCCAGCAGTGCCGAAACTGGGGCCAACGTCCTGACTTTC.

This rearrangement joins TRBV5-5 to TRBJ1-5, with unresolved D. The V end was cut by 0 bases, the J end by 0 bases, with 1 base between. Germline V gene data show CDR1 as SGHKS and CDR2 as YYEKEE (reference sequence). The CDR3 runs to 13 residues. This CDR3 is CASSLDSNQPQHF. The DNA of the CDR3 is TGTGCCAGCAGCTTGGATAGCAATCAGCCCCAGCATTTT. The whole variable domain, filled in from reference TRBV5-5 and TRBJ1-5, reads DAGVTQSPTHLIKTRGQQVTLRCSPISGHKSVSWYQQVLGQGPQFIFQYYEKEERGRGNFPDRFSARQFPNYSSELNVNALLLGDSALYLCASSLDSNQPQHFGDGTRLSIL.

The rearrangement links TRBV7-6 to TRBJ2-7, with D unclear. Germline CDR1 and CDR2: SGHVS and FNYEAQ. V lost 5 bases, J lost 6 bases, and 17 bases lay in between. This CDR3 is built from 14 residues. CDR3 in DNA: TGTGCCAGCAGCCCAACCACTGAGGCCACCGAGCAGTACTTC. Translation: CASSPTTEATEQYF. The full variable domain, completed using reference TRBV7-6 and TRBJ2-7, is GAGVSQSPRYKVTKRGQDVALRCDPISGHVSLYWYRQALGQGPEFLTYFNYEAQQDKSGLPNDRFSAERPEGSISTLTIQRTEQRDSAMYRCASSPTTEATEQYFGPGTRLTVT.

The gene calls are TRBV27 and TRBJ2-1; D is unclear. V lost 2 bases and J 9 bases, leaving 14 bases between the germline ends. Germline V gene sequence: CDR1 MNHEY, CDR2 SMNVEV (reference sequence). CDR3 length: 14 amino acids. CDR3 protein: CASSLNYRATEQFF. CDR3 DNA sequence: TGTGCCAGCAGTTTAAATTATCGTGCGACTGAGCAGTTCTTC.